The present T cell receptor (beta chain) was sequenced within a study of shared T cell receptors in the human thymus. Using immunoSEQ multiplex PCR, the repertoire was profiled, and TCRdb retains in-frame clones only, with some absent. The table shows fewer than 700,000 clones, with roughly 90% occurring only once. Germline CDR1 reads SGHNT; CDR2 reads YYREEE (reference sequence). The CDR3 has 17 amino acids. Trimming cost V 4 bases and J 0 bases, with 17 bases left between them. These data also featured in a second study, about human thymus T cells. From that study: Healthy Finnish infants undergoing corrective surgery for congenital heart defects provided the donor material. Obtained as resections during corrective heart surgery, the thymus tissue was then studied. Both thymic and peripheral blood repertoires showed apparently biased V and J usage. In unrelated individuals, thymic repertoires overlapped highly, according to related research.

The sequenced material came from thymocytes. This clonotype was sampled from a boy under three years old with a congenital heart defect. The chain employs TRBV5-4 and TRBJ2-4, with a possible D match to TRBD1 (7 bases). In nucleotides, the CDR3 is TGTGCCAGCAGCCGATCCAGGGGGGAGCTAGCCAAAAACATTCAGTACTTC. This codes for CASSRSRGELAKNIQYF.